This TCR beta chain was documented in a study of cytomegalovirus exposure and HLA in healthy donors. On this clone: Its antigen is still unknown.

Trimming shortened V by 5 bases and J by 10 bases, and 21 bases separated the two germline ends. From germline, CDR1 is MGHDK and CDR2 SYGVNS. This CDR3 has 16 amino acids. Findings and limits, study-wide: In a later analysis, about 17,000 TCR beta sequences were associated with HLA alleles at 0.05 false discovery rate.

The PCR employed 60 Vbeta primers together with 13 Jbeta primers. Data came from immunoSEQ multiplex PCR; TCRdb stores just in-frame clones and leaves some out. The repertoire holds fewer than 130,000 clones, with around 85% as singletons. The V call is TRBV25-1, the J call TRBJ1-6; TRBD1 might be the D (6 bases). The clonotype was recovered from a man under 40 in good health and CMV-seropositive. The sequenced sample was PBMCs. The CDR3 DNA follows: TGTGCCAGCAGTCCGCCGACAAGTTGGGGGGGCTCACCCCTCCACTTT. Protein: CASSPPTSWGGSPLHF.